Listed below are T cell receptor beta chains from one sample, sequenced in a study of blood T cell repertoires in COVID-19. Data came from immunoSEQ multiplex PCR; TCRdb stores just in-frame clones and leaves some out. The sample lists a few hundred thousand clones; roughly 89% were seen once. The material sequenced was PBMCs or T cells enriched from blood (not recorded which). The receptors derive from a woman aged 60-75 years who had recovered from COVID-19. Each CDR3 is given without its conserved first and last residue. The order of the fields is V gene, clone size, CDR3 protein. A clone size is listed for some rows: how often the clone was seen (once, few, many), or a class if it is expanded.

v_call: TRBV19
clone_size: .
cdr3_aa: ASRASLVTDTQY

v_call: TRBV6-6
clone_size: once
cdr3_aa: ASSYYLGGVQETQY

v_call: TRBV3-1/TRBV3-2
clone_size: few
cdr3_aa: ASSQAAITNYGYT

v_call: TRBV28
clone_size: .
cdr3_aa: ASSSPTGGTQF

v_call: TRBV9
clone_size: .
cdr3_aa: ASSVSQNQPQH

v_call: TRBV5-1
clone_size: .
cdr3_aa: ASSLHGQEYGYT

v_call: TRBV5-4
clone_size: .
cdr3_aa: ASSFGQEYEQY

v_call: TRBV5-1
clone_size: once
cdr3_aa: ASSLIQGVNTEAF

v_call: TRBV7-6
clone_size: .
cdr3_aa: ASSLRLGQLSGNTIY

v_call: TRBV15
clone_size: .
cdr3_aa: ATSRETGVSGNTIY

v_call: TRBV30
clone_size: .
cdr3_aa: AWSATHSPLH

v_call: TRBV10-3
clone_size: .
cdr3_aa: AISEGSGVYNEQF